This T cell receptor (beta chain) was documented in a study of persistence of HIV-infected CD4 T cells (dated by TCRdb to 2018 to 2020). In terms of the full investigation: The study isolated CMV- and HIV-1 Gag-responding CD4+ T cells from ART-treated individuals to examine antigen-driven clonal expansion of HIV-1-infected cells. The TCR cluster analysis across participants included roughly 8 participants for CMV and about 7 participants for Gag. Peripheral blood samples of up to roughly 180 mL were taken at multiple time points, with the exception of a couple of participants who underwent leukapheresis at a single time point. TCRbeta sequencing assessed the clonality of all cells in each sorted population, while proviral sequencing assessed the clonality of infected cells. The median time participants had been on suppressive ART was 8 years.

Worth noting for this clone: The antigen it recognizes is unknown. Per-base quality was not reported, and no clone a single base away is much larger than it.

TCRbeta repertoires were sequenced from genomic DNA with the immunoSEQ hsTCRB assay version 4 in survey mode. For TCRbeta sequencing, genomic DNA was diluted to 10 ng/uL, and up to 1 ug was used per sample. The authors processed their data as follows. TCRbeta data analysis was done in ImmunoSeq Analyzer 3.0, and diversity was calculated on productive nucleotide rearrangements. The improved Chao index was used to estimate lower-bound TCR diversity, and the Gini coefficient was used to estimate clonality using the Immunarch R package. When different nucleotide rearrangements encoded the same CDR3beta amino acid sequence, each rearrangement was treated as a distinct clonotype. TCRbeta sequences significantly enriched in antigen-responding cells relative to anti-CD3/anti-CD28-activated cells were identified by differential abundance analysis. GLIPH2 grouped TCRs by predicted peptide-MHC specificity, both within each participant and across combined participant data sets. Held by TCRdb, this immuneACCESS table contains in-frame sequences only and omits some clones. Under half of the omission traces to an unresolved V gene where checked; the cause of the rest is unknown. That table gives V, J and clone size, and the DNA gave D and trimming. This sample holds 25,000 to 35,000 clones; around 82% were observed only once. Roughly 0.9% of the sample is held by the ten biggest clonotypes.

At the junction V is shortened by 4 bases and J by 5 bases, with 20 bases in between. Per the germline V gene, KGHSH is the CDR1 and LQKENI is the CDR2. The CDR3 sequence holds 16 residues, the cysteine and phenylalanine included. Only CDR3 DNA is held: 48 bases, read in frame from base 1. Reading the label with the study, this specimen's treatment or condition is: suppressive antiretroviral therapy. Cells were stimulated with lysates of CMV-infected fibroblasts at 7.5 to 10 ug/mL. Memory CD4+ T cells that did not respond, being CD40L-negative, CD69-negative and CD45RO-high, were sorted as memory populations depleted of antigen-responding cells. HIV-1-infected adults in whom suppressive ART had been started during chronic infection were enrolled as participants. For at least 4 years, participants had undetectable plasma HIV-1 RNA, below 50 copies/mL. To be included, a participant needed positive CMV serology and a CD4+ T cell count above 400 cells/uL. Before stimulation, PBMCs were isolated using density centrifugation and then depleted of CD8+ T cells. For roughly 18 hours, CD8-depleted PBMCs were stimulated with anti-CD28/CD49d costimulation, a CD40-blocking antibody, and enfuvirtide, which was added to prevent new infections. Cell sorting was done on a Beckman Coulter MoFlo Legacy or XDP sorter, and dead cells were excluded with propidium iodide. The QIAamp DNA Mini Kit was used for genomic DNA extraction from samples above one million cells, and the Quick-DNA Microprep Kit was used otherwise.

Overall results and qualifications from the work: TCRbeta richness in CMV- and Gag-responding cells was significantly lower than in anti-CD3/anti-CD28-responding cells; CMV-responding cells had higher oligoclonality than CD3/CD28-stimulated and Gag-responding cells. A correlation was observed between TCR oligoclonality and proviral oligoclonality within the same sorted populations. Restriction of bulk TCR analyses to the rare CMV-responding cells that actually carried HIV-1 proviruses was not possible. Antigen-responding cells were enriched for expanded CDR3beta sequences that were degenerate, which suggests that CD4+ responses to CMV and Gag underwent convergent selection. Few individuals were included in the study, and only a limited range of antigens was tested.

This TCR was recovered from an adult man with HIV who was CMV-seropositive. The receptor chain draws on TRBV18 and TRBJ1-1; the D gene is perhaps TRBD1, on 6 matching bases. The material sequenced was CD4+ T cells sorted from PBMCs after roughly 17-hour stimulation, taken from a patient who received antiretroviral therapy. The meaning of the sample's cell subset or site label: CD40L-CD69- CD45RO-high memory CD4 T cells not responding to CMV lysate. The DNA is TGTGCCAGCTCACGTCCTCTGGGGGGGCTGGGGACTGAAGCTTTCTTT. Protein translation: CASSRPLGGLGTEAFF. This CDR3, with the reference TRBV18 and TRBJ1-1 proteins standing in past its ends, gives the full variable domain NAGVMQNPRHLVRRRGQEARLRCSPMKGHSHVYWYRQLPEEGLKFMVYLQKENIIDESGMPKERFSAEFPKEGPSILRIQQVVRGDSAAYFCASSRPLGGLGTEAFFGQGTRLTVV.